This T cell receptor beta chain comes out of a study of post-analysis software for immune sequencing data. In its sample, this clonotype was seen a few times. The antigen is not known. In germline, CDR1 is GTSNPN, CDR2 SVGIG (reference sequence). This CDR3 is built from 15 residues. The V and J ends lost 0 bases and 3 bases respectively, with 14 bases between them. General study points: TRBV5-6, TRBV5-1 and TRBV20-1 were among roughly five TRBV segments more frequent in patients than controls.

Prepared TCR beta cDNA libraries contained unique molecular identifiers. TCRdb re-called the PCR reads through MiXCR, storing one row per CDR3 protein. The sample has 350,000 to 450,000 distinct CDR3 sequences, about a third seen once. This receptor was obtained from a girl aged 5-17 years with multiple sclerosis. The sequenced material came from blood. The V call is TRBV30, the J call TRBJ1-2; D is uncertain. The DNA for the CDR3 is TGTGCCTGGAGTGTAGGGTCAGGCTTTTACTATGGCTACACCTTC. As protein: CAWSVGSGFYYGYTF.